This TCR beta chain was profiled in a study of radiation and T cells in renal cell carcinoma. Profiled with immunoSEQ multiplex PCR; TCRdb holds only in-frame clones, not every one. Of fewer than 200,000 clones in the sample, about 85% were seen once. The time point was: blood 4 weeks post-SBRT, at nephrectomy. Treatment here: 15 Gy SBRT to primary tumor, nephrectomy 4 weeks later. Nephrectomy followed 15 Gy stereotactic body radiation by 4 weeks. The patient's renal cell carcinoma had clear cell pathology. Sequences were derived from blood, sampled from a patient whose treatment included radiotherapy and nephrectomy. The origin of this receptor is a woman between 50 and 59 years old with renal cell carcinoma.

CDR3 sequence (DNA): TGTGCCAGCAGCTTAGCCCAGGGGAGCTCCTACAATGAGCAGTTCTTC. Translation gives CASSLAQGSSYNEQFF. The chain uses TRBV7-2 and TRBJ2-1, with a weak D call TRBD1 (6 bases). Germline V CDR1 and CDR2: SGHTA, FQGNSA. This CDR3 has 16 residues. The V end was cut by 0 bases, the J end by 0 bases, with 9 bases between.